Listed below are T cell receptor beta chains from one sample, sequenced in a study of T-cell memory formation after mild COVID-19. MiXCR was run by TCRdb on the 5' RACE reads, yielding one entry per CDR3 protein. The sample yields about 210,000 distinct CDR3 sequences, 10% seen once. Sequencing was performed on PBMCs or a T cell subset sorted from them (not recorded which). These receptors all stem from a man between 18 and 35 years old who had mild COVID-19 (a few samples of this study predate the infection). Cell type and time point are not known. Each CDR3 is given with its conserved first and last residue. Fields, in order: J gene, V gene, D gene, clone size, CDR3 protein, CDR3 DNA. A D gene is named only where the DNA matches it firmly. Clone size is shown for a subset of rows, as once, few, many or a class of expanded clone.

j_gene: TRBJ2-4; v_gene: TRBV6-2/TRBV6-3; d_gene: -; abundance: -; CDR3aa: CASRRVTGAKNIQYF; CDR3nt: TGTGCCAGCAGACGAGTGACAGGAGCGAAAAACATTCAGTACTTC
j_gene: TRBJ1-2; v_gene: TRBV9; d_gene: -; abundance: few; CDR3aa: CASSVDEGIGGYTF; CDR3nt: TGTGCCAGCAGCGTAGATGAGGGGATCGGGGGCTACACCTTC
j_gene: TRBJ2-7; v_gene: TRBV7-2; d_gene: -; abundance: few; CDR3aa: CASSSGSGAPLEQYF; CDR3nt: TGTGCCAGCAGCTCGGGATCAGGGGCCCCGCTGGAGCAGTACTTC
j_gene: TRBJ2-1; v_gene: TRBV25-1; d_gene: -; abundance: -; CDR3aa: CASQDFHEQFF; CDR3nt: TGTGCCAGCCAGGACTTCCATGAGCAGTTCTTC
j_gene: TRBJ2-1; v_gene: TRBV2; d_gene: -; abundance: few; CDR3aa: CASSEARRRSDEQFF; CDR3nt: TGTGCCAGCAGTGAAGCCCGGAGACGGAGCGATGAGCAGTTCTTC
j_gene: TRBJ2-2; v_gene: TRBV3-1; d_gene: TRBD2; abundance: many; CDR3aa: CASSQTSGGATGELFF; CDR3nt: TGTGCCAGCAGCCAAACTAGCGGGGGGGCCACCGGGGAGCTGTTTTTT
j_gene: TRBJ2-3; v_gene: TRBV18; d_gene: -; abundance: few; CDR3aa: CASSPNWGRDTQYF; CDR3nt: TGTGCCAGCTCACCAAACTGGGGTAGAGATACGCAGTATTTT
j_gene: TRBJ2-1; v_gene: TRBV7-9; d_gene: -; abundance: few; CDR3aa: CASSLVADGPYNEQFF; CDR3nt: TGTGCCAGCAGCTTAGTAGCAGACGGGCCCTACAATGAGCAGTTCTTC
j_gene: TRBJ2-3; v_gene: TRBV12-3/TRBV12-4; d_gene: TRBD2; abundance: -; CDR3aa: CASRSPAGGGTDTQYF; CDR3nt: TGTGCCAGCAGGTCCCCAGCGGGGGGAGGAACAGATACGCAGTATTTT
j_gene: TRBJ1-2; v_gene: TRBV7-9; d_gene: -; abundance: few; CDR3aa: CASRRTGPYGYTF; CDR3nt: TGTGCCAGCAGAAGGACGGGCCCCTATGGCTACACCTTC
j_gene: TRBJ2-5; v_gene: TRBV2; d_gene: -; abundance: -; CDR3aa: CASGGGPVETKYF; CDR3nt: TGTGCCAGCGGCGGGGGCCCGGTGGAGACCAAGTACTTC
j_gene: TRBJ1-5; v_gene: TRBV21-1; d_gene: -; abundance: -; CDR3aa: CASSKNRILSNQPQHF; CDR3nt: TGTGCCAGCAGCAAAAACAGAATACTTAGCAATCAGCCCCAGCATTTT
j_gene: TRBJ2-5; v_gene: TRBV3-1; d_gene: -; abundance: -; CDR3aa: CASSRHEETQYF; CDR3nt: TGTGCCAGCAGCCGTCATGAAGAGACCCAGTACTTC
j_gene: TRBJ2-7; v_gene: TRBV5-1; d_gene: -; abundance: many; CDR3aa: CASSDSSYEQYF; CDR3nt: TGCGCCAGCAGCGATAGCTCCTACGAGCAGTACTTC
j_gene: TRBJ2-1; v_gene: TRBV7-9; d_gene: TRBD2; abundance: -; CDR3aa: CASSLVGGLGINEQFF; CDR3nt: TGTGCCAGCAGCTTAGTAGGGGGACTAGGTATCAATGAGCAGTTCTTC
j_gene: TRBJ1-3; v_gene: TRBV7-9; d_gene: -; abundance: -; CDR3aa: CASSLELRNSGNTIYF; CDR3nt: TGTGCCAGCAGCTTAGAGCTTCGGAACTCTGGAAACACCATATATTTT
j_gene: TRBJ2-2; v_gene: TRBV7-3; d_gene: -; abundance: few; CDR3aa: CASSPGGYGAVTGELFF; CDR3nt: TGTGCCAGCAGCCCCGGGGGTTACGGGGCGGTCACCGGGGAGCTGTTTTTT
j_gene: TRBJ2-3; v_gene: TRBV7-9; d_gene: -; abundance: many; CDR3aa: CASSLPPQLGGTDTQYF; CDR3nt: TGTGCCAGCAGCTTACCTCCCCAATTGGGGGGCACAGATACGCAGTATTTT
j_gene: TRBJ2-6; v_gene: TRBV5-5; d_gene: -; abundance: many; CDR3aa: CASSLGLPFSGANVLTF; CDR3nt: TGTGCCAGCAGCTTGGGACTCCCGTTCTCTGGGGCCAACGTCCTGACTTTC
j_gene: TRBJ2-3; v_gene: TRBV4-2; d_gene: TRBD2; abundance: -; CDR3aa: CASTQGGLAGGGTGTDTQYF; CDR3nt: TGTGCCAGCACCCAGGGCGGGCTAGCGGGGGGAGGTACCGGGACAGATACGCAGTATTTT
j_gene: TRBJ2-5; v_gene: TRBV12-3/TRBV12-4; d_gene: TRBD2; abundance: few; CDR3aa: CASRVAGGPETQYF; CDR3nt: TGTGCCAGCAGGGTGGCGGGGGGGCCAGAGACCCAGTACTTC
j_gene: TRBJ2-1; v_gene: TRBV6-6; d_gene: -; abundance: many; CDR3aa: CASSYLGLPYEQFF; CDR3nt: TGTGCCAGCAGTTATTTAGGACTTCCTTATGAGCAGTTCTTC
j_gene: TRBJ2-3; v_gene: TRBV4-3; d_gene: TRBD2; abundance: many; CDR3aa: CASSQGLAGGHSGDTQYF; CDR3nt: TGCGCCAGCAGCCAAGGATTAGCGGGGGGACATTCGGGAGATACGCAGTATTTT
j_gene: TRBJ2-3; v_gene: TRBV20-1; d_gene: -; abundance: few; CDR3aa: CSARSGRVSTDTQYF; CDR3nt: TGCAGTGCTAGGTCTGGCAGGGTGAGCACAGATACGCAGTATTTT
j_gene: TRBJ2-3; v_gene: TRBV12-5; d_gene: TRBD2; abundance: -; CDR3aa: CASGTGTSGGLFMDTQYF; CDR3nt: TGTGCTAGTGGGACCGGGACTAGCGGGGGTCTTTTTATGGATACGCAGTATTTT
j_gene: TRBJ2-7; v_gene: TRBV5-1; d_gene: TRBD2; abundance: -; CDR3aa: CASSGGLGRVYEQYF; CDR3nt: TGCGCCAGCAGCGGGGGACTAGGGCGGGTATACGAGCAGTACTTC
j_gene: TRBJ1-1; v_gene: TRBV7-8; d_gene: -; abundance: few; CDR3aa: CASSLAGGISTEAFF; CDR3nt: TGTGCCAGCAGCTTAGCTGGGGGGATTAGCACTGAAGCTTTCTTT
j_gene: TRBJ2-1; v_gene: TRBV12-3/TRBV12-4; d_gene: TRBD2; abundance: many; CDR3aa: CASRLTSGVYNEQFF; CDR3nt: TGTGCCAGCAGGCTGACTAGCGGGGTGTACAATGAGCAGTTCTTC
j_gene: TRBJ2-5; v_gene: TRBV6-5; d_gene: -; abundance: -; CDR3aa: CASSSAGLTVAAQYF; CDR3nt: TGTGCCAGCAGTTCCGCGGGACTGACCGTCGCGGCCCAGTACTTC
j_gene: TRBJ2-1; v_gene: TRBV5-1; d_gene: -; abundance: many; CDR3aa: CASSLGGGQNEQFF; CDR3nt: TGCGCCAGCAGCTTGGGTGGGGGGCAGAATGAGCAGTTCTTC
j_gene: TRBJ2-3; v_gene: TRBV5-6; d_gene: -; abundance: few; CDR3aa: CASNHAGQDTQYF; CDR3nt: TGTGCCAGCAACCACGCGGGGCAAGATACGCAGTATTTT
j_gene: TRBJ2-3; v_gene: TRBV3-1; d_gene: -; abundance: -; CDR3aa: CASSQDWTLGARTLVTDTQYF; CDR3nt: TGTGCCAGCAGCCAAGATTGGACTTTGGGGGCCCGTACTCTGGTCACAGATACGCAGTATTTT
j_gene: TRBJ1-4; v_gene: TRBV7-9; d_gene: -; abundance: few; CDR3aa: CASSKQRVNEKLFF; CDR3nt: TGTGCCAGCAGCAAACAGAGAGTTAATGAAAAACTGTTTTTT
j_gene: TRBJ2-5; v_gene: TRBV2; d_gene: -; abundance: -; CDR3aa: CASGGFRDGLQETQYF; CDR3nt: TGTGCCAGCGGCGGGTTCCGGGACGGACTCCAAGAGACCCAGTACTTC
j_gene: TRBJ1-5; v_gene: TRBV12-3/TRBV12-4; d_gene: -; abundance: once; CDR3aa: CATREGHSNQPQHF; CDR3nt: TGTGCCACCAGGGAGGGGCATAGCAATCAGCCCCAGCATTTT
j_gene: TRBJ2-5; v_gene: TRBV20-1; d_gene: -; abundance: -; CDR3aa: CSARDEGLGQETQYF; CDR3nt: TGCAGTGCTCGCGACGAGGGGCTTGGGCAAGAGACCCAGTACTTC
j_gene: TRBJ1-2; v_gene: TRBV6-6; d_gene: -; abundance: few; CDR3aa: CASSYAGAGGTYTF; CDR3nt: TGTGCCAGCAGTTACGCCGGGGCCGGGGGAACCTACACCTTC
j_gene: TRBJ2-5; v_gene: TRBV21-1; d_gene: -; abundance: many; CDR3aa: CASGLRGPNLTQYF; CDR3nt: TGTGCCAGCGGCCTCCGAGGCCCTAATCTGACCCAGTACTTC
j_gene: TRBJ2-7; v_gene: TRBV7-9; d_gene: -; abundance: -; CDR3aa: CASSLTQTGYEQYF; CDR3nt: TGTGCCAGCAGCCTAACTCAAACAGGGTACGAGCAGTACTTC